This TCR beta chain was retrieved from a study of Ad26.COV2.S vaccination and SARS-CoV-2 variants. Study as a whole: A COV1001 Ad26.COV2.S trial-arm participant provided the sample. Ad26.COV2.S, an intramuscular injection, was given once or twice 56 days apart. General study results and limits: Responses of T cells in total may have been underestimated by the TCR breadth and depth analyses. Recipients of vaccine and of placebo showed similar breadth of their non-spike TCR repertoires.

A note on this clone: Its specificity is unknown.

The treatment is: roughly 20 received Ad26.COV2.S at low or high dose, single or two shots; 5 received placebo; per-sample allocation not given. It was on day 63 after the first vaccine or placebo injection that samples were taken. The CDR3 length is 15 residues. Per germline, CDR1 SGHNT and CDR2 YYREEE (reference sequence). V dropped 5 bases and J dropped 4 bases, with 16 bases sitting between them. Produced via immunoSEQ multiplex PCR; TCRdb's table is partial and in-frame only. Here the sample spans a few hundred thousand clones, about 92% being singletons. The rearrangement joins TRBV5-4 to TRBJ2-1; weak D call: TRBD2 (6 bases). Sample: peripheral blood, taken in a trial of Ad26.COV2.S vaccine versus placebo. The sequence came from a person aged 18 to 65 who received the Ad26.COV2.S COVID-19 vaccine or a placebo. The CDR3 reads CASRARGATYNEQFF. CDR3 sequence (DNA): TGTGCCAGCAGGGCGCGGGGCGCGACGTACAATGAGCAGTTCTTC.